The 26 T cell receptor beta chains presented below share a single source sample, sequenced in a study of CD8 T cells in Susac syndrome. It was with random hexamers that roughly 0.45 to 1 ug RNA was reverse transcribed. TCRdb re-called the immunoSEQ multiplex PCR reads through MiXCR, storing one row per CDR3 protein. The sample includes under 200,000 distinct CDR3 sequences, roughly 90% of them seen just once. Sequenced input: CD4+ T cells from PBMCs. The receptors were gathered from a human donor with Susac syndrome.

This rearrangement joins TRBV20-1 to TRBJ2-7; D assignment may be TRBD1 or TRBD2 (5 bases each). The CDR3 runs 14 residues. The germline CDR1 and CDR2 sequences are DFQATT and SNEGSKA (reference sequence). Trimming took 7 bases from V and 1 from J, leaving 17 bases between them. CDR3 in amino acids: CSVRWPWGSYEQYF. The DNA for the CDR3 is TGCAGTGTTCGGTGGCCTTGGGGGTCCTACGAGCAGTACTTC.

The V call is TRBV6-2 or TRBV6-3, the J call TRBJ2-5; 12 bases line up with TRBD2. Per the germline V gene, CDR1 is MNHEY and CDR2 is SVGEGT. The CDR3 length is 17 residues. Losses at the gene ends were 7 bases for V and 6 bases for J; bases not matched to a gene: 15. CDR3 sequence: CASTDSSLAGGPQTQYF. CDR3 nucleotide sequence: TGTGCCAGCACCGACTCGAGCCTAGCGGGAGGGCCTCAGACCCAGTACTTC.

CDR3 sequence: CASSPLQGQGQETQYF. The CDR3 DNA follows: TGTGCCAGCTCGCCCCTCCAGGGACAGGGCCAAGAGACCCAGTACTTC. The chain is built from TRBV18 and TRBJ2-5, with 9 bases lining up with TRBD1. Germline V CDR1 and CDR2: KGHSH, LQKENI. This CDR3 contains 16 residues. V lost 6 bases to trimming and J lost 1 base; unmatched junction nucleotides: 9.

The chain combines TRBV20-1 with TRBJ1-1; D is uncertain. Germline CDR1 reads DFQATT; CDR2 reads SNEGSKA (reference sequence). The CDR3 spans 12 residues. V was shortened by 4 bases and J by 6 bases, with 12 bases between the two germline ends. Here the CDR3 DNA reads TGCAGTGCTAAGCAGCCGGACGCTGAAGCTTTCTTT. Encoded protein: CSAKQPDAEAFF.

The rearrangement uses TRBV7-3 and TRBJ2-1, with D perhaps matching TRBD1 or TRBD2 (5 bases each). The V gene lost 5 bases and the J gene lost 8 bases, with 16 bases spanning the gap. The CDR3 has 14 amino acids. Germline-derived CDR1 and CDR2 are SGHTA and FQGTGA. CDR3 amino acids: CASSEGPRADEQFF. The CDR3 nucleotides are TGTGCCAGCAGCGAGGGACCAAGGGCGGATGAGCAGTTCTTC.

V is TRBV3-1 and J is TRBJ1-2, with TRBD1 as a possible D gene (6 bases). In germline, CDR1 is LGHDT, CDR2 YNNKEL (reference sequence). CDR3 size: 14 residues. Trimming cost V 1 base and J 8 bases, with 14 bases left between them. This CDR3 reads CASSQGQVPFGYTF. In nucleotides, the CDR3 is TGTGCCAGCAGCCAAGGACAGGTGCCATTCGGCTACACCTTC.

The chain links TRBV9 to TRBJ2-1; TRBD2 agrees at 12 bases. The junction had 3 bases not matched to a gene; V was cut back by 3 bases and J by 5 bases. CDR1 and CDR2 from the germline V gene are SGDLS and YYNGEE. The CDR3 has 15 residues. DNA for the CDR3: TGTGCCAGCAGCGCTCGACTAGCGGGAGACAATGAGCAGTTCTTC. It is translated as CASSARLAGDNEQFF. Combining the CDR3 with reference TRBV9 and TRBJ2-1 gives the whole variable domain DSGVTQTPKHLITATGQRVTLRCSPRSGDLSVYWYQQSLDQGLQFLIQYYNGEERAKGNILERFSAQQFPDLHSELNLSSLELGDSALYFCASSARLAGDNEQFFGPGTRLTVL.

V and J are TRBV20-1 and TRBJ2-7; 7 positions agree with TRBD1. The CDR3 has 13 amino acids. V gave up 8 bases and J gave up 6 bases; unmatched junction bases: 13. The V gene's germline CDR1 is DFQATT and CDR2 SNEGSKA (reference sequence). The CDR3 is CSSGNQGVAEQYF. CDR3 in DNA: TGCAGTTCGGGGAATCAGGGGGTAGCCGAGCAGTACTTC.

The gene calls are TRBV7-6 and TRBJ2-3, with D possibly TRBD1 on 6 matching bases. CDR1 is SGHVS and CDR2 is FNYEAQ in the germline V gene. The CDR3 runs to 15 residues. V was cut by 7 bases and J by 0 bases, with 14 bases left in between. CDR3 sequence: CASIRTGQSTDTQYF. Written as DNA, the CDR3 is TGTGCCAGCATCCGTACGGGACAAAGCACAGATACGCAGTATTTT.

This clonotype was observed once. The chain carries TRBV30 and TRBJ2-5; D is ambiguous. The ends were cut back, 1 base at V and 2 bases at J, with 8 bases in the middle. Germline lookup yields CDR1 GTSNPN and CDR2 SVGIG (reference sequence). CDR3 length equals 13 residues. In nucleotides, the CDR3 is TGTGCCTGGAGTGGAGTGCGGCAAGAGACCCAGTACTTC. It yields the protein CAWSGVRQETQYF.

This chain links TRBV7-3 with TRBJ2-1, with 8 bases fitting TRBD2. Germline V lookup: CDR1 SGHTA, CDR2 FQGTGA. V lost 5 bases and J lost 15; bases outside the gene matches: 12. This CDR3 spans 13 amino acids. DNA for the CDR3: TGTGCCAGCAGCCCAGGCGGTAGCGGGATTCGGTTCTTC. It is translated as CASSPGGSGIRFF.

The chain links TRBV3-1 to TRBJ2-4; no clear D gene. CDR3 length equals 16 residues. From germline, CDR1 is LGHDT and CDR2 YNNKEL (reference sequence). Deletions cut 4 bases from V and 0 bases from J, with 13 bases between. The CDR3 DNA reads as TGTGCCAGCAGCCTAAACTTGGGATTAGCCAAAAACATTCAGTACTTC. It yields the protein CASSLNLGLAKNIQYF.

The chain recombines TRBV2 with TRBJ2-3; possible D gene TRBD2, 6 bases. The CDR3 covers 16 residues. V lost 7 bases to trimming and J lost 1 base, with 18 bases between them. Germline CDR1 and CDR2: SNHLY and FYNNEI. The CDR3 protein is CASTLSAGLGTDTQYF. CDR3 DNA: TGTGCCAGCACTTTATCCGCGGGGCTCGGCACAGATACGCAGTATTTT.

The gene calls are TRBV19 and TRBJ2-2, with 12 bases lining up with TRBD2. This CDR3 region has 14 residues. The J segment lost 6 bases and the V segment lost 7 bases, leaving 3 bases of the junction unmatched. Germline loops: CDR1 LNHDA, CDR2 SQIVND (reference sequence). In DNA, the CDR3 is TGTGCCAGTACGCTAGCGGGAGGGCCCGGGGAGCTGTTTTTT. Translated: CASTLAGGPGELFF.

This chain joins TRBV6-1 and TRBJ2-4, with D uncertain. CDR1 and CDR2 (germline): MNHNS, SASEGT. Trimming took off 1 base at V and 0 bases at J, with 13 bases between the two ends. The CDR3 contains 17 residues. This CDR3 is CASSEDGRRLAKNIQYF. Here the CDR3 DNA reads TGTGCCAGCAGTGAAGACGGCAGACGACTAGCCAAAAACATTCAGTACTTC.

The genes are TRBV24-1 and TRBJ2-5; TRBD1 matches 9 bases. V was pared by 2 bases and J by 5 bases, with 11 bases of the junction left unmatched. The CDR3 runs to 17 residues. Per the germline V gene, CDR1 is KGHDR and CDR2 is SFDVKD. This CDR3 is CATSDSNKQGARETQYF. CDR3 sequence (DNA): TGTGCCACCAGTGATTCTAACAAACAGGGGGCCAGGGAGACCCAGTACTTC.

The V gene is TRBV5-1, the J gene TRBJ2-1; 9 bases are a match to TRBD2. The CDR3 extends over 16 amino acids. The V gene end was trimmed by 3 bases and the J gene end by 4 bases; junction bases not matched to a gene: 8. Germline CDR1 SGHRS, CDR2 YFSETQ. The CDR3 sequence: CASSSSLAGVYNEQFF. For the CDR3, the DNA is TGCGCCAGCAGCTCCTCCTTAGCGGGGGTTTACAATGAGCAGTTCTTC.

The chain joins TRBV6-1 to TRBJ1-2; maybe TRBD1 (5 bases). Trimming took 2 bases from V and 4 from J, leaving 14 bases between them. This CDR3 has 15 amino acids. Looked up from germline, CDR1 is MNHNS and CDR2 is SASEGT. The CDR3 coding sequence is TGTGCCAGCAGTGAAAGGGCCGGGACGACCTATGGCTACACCTTC. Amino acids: CASSERAGTTYGYTF.

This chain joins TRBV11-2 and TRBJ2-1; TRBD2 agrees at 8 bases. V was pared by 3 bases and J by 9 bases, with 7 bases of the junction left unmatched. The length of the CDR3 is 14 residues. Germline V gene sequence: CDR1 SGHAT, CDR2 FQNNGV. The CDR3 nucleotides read TGTGCCAGCAGCTTGGAGCGGGAGTTTGGTGAGCAGTTCTTC. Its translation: CASSLEREFGEQFF.

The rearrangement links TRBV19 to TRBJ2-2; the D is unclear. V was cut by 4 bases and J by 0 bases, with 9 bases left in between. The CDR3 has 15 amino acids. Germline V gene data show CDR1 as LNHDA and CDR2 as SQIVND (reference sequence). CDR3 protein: CASSTAESNTGELFF. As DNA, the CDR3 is TGTGCCAGTAGTACGGCGGAATCGAACACCGGGGAGCTGTTTTTT.

This chain's CDR3 is CASSTRGLAERKNEQFF. The CDR3 nucleotides are TGTGCCAGCAGTACACGCGGACTAGCGGAGCGAAAGAATGAGCAGTTCTTC. This sequence joins TRBV6-1 and TRBJ2-1; TRBD2 agrees at 10 bases. The V segment lost 5 bases and the J segment 7 bases; nucleotides outside the gene matches: 14. The CDR3 contains 17 residues. Per germline, CDR1 MNHNS and CDR2 SASEGT.

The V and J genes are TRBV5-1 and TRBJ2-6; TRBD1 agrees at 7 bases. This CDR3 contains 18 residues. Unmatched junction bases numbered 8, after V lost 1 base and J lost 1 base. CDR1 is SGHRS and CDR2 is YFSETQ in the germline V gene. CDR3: CASSLRIKGASGANVLTF. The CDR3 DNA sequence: TGCGCCAGCAGCTTGAGGATAAAGGGGGCGTCTGGGGCCAACGTCCTGACTTTC.

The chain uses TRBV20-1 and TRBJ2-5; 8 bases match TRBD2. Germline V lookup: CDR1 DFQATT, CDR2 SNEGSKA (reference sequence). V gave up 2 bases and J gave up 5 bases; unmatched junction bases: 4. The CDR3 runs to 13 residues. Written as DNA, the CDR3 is TGCAGTGCTAGATCGACTAGCGTTGAGACCCAGTACTTC. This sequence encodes CSARSTSVETQYF.

CDR3 loop: CASSSIRVGQIATNEKLFF. The CDR3 DNA follows: TGTGCCAGCAGTTCTATTAGGGTGGGACAGATTGCAACTAATGAAAAACTGTTTTTT. The J gene is TRBJ1-4, the V gene TRBV12-3 or TRBV12-4, with 7 bases aligning to TRBD1. With V trimmed by 4 bases and J by 0 bases, 14 bases remained unmatched. CDR3 length: 19 residues.

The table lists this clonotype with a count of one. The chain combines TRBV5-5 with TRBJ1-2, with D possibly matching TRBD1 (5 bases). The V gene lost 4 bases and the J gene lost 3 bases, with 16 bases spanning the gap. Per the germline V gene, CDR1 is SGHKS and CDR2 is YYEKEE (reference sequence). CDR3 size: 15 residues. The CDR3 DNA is TGTGCCAGCAGCACGAAAGGGGTTATCCACTATGGCTACACCTTC. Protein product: CASSTKGVIHYGYTF.

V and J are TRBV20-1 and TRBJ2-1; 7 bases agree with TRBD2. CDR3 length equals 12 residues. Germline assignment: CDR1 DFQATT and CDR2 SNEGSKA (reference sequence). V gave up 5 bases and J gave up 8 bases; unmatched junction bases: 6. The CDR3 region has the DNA TGCAGTGCTCTGACTAGCTTGGATGAGCAGTTCTTC. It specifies CSALTSLDEQFF.